This note documents a single T cell receptor (beta chain) sequence. Its specific antigen is unknown. Qualities for individual bases were not recorded, and no much larger clone is one base off. Using the deep immunoSEQ assay, TCR CDR3 regions were amplified from genomic DNA by multiplex PCR. Extracted genomic DNA from each cell subset was distributed evenly across all wells of several immunoSEQ 96-well plates, and each plate was treated as a replicate. Each replicate PCR for sorted subsets received about 220 ng genomic DNA, equal to about 30,000 T cell genomes. Purified libraries were measured with a Qubit 3.0 fluorometer, size-checked on a Bioanalyzer 2100, and measured again with the KAPA Library Quantification kit. Each immunoSEQ 96-well plate was sequenced on its own single-read 150-cycle Illumina NextSeq 550 flow cell. The original methods were these. Because the immunoSEQ output held only junctional sequences and lacked quality scores, the filtering could not match the filtering applied to full-length reads. To assign V/J genes and CDR3, sequences were annotated using PyIR, a Python wrapper for IgBLAST v1.9, with IMGT germline references. Reads with weak V/J assignments (E-value above 1e-6), missing CDR3, stop codons, out-of-frame junctions, or ambiguous translated residues were removed. A V3J clonotype was defined by an identical inferred V gene, J gene, and CDR3 amino acid sequence. Percentage overlap between repertoires was calculated by dividing the number of shared unique clonotypes by the size of the smaller repertoire. Three approaches were used to assess repertoire richness: RTK rarefaction, the Chao1 estimator, and Recon v2.1 estimates of unobserved clonotypes. For all TCRbeta clonotypes obtained by the gDNA method from a handful of donors, generation probabilities were computed with OLGA. Held by TCRdb, this immuneACCESS table contains in-frame sequences only and omits some clones. Under half of the omission traces to an unresolved V gene where checked; the cause of the rest is unknown. The DNA was the basis for D and trimming; V, J and clone size are from that table. The sample table records about 680,000 clones; roughly 78% of these occur just once. The top ten constitute 1.8% of the sample.

The data originate from a study of shared clonotypes between healthy human individuals (dated by TCRdb to 2019 to 2021). About the study as a whole: The cohort comprised a couple of women and three men aged 18 to 49 years. For each donor, CD4 naive and CD4 memory were each run on three plates, CD8 naive on two plates, and CD8 memory on one plate. The study deeply sequenced blood TCR repertoires of about five healthy adults to estimate repertoire size and the extent of clonotype sharing between individuals. To increase sequencing depth and limit assay-specific biases, different laboratories used diverse techniques to prepare libraries and sequence TCR repertoires. Per donor, leukapheresis produced somewhere between about 0.94 and 10 billion PBMCs.

Here is what the overall study found, with its caveats: Sampling was limited to blood, and TCR repertoires in tissue likely differ from TCR repertoires in blood. Clonotypes shared by all four sorted-subset donors showed higher generation probabilities than non-shared clonotypes. Naive subsets generally had larger estimated clonotype richness than memory subsets did. When several donors were compared, the shared fraction of clonotypes was about 5.2% for naive CD4, 3% to 4% for naive CD8, 2% to 2.5% for memory CD4, and 0.4% for memory CD8. Incomplete sequencing was indicated by rarefaction of sorted-subset datasets, despite the large sequencing depth. The genetic and exposure-history diversity represented was limited by the small number of donors. Based on pairwise subsampling, the degree of clonotype sharing among donors was expected to be affected by sequencing depth.

The donors were healthy, HIV-negative adults who had no recently reported acute infections or vaccinations. Every donor was a Caucasian adult living in Nashville, Tennessee, USA. CD4+ T cells were enriched by magnetic negative selection, after which naive cells were positively selected on CD45RA and the negative fraction was taken as the memory subset. Blood was obtained by leukapheresis, after which PBMCs were separated by Ficoll-Histopaque density gradient centrifugation and cryopreserved in liquid nitrogen vapor phase. Analytical flow cytometry was used to check the purity and quantity of every magnetically sorted T cell population. From each sorted fraction, genomic DNA was isolated and quantified by UV absorbance on a Nanodrop 2000c. Taken from the germline V gene, the CDR1 and CDR2 loops are MGHDK and SYGVNS. Trimming at the junction amounts to 4 bases on V and 5 bases on J, and the germline ends lie 14 bases apart. The cysteine opens and the phenylalanine closes a CDR3 of 15 amino acids. Only CDR3 DNA is held: 45 bases, read in frame from base 1.

The rearranged segments are TRBV25-1 and TRBJ2-2; TRBD2 is possibly the D segment (6 matching bases). This sequence was found in a woman under 40 in good health. Sample: memory CD4+ T cells sorted from blood. The sample's cell subset or site label, decoded: CD45RA-negative fraction. The CDR3 protein is CASSASDQTTGELFF. The bases read TGTGCCAGCAGTGCTAGCGACCAGACGACCGGGGAGCTGTTTTTT. Reference TRBV25-1 and TRBJ2-2 proteins supply the regions before and after the CDR3; the full variable domain is: EADIYQTPRYLVIGTGKKITLECSQTMGHDKMYWYQQDPGMELHLIHYSYGVNSTEKGDLSSESTVSRIRTEHFPLTLESARPSHTSQYLCASSASDQTTGELFFGEGSRLTVL.